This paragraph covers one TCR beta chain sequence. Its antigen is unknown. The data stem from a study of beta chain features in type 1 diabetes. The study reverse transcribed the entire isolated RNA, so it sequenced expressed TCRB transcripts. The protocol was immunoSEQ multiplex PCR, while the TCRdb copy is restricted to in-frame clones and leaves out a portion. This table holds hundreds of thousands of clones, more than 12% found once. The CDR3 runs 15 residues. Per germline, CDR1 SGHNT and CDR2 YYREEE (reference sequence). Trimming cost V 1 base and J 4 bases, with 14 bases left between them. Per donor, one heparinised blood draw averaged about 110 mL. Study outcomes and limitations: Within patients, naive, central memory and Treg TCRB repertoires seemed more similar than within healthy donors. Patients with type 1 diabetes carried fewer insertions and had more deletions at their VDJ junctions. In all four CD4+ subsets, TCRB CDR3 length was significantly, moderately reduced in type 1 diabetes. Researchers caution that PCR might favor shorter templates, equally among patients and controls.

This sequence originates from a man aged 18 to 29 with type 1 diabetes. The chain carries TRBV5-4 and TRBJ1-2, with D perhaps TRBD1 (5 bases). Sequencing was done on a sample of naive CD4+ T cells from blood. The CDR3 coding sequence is TGTGCCAGCAGCTTGATAGGGGCATCCGGCTATGGCTACACCTTC. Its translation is CASSLIGASGYGYTF. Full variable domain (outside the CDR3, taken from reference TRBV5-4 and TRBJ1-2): ETGVTQSPTHLIKTRGQQVTLRCSSQSGHNTVSWYQQALGQGPQFIFQYYREEENGRGNFPPRFSGLQFPNYSSELNVNALELDDSALYLCASSLIGASGYGYTFGSGTRLTVV.